Sequencing of this TCR beta chain was carried out in a study of blood T cell repertoires in COVID-19. Study as a whole: Acute-phase and convalescent COVID-19 samples originated in the United States, Italy and Spain. The analysed material was cDNA or gDNA that came from T cells, B-cell-depleted T cells, or PBMCs.

Profiling relied on immunoSEQ multiplex PCR, and the TCRdb table lists in-frame clones only, not all of them. Of roughly 130,000 clones in the sample, under 95% were seen once. This clonotype was sampled from a man aged 60 to 75 with COVID-19, enrolled during active disease. What was sequenced was peripheral blood.

CDR3 nucleotide sequence: TGTGCCAGCCGCAAAAGCGGGAGAGGGGACAGGGATGAGCAGTTCTTC. It specifies CASRKSGRGDRDEQFF. The V call is TRBV9, the J call TRBJ2-1; a weak D match, TRBD1 (9 bases). The ends were cut back, 7 bases at V and 8 bases at J, with 25 bases in the middle. The CDR3 is made up of 16 amino acids. Per the germline V gene, CDR1 is SGDLS and CDR2 is YYNGEE.